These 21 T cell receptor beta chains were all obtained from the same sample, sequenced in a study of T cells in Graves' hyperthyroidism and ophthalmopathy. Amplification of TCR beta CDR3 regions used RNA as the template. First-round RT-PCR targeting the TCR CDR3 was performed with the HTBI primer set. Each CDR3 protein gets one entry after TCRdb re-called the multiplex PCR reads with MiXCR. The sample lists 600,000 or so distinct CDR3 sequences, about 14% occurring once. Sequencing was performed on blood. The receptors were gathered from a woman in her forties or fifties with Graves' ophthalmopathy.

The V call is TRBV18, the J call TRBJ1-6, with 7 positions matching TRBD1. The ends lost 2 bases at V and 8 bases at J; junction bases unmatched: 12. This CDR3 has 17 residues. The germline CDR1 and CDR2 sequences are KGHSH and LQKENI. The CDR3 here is CASSPTATGVEHSPLHF. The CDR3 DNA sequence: TGTGCCAGCTCACCAACCGCTACAGGGGTGGAGCATTCACCCCTCCACTTT.

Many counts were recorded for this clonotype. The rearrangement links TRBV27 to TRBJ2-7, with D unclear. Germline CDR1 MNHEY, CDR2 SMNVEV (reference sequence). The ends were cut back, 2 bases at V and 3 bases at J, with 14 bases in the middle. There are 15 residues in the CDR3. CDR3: CASSLRRAALYEQYF. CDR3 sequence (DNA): TGTGCCAGCAGTTTACGACGGGCTGCACTCTACGAGCAGTACTTC.

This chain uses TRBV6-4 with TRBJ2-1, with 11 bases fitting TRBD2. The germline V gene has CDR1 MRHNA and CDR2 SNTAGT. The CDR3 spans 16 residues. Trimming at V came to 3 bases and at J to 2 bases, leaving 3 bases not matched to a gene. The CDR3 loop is CASSDRGLAAYNEQFF. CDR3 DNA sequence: TGTGCCAGCAGTGATAGGGGACTAGCGGCCTACAATGAGCAGTTCTTC.

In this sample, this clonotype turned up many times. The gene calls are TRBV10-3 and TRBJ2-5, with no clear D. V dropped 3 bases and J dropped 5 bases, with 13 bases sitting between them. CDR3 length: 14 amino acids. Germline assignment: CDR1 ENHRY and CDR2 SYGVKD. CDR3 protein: CAISEGSQGETQYF. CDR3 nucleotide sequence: TGTGCCATCAGTGAAGGGTCTCAAGGGGAGACCCAGTACTTC.

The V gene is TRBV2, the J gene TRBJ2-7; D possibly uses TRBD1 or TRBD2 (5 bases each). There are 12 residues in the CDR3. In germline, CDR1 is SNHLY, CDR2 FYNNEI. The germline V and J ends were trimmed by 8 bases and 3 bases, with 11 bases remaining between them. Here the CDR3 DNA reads TGTGCCAGCGAGGGACGGGGCTACGAGCAGTACTTC. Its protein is CASEGRGYEQYF.

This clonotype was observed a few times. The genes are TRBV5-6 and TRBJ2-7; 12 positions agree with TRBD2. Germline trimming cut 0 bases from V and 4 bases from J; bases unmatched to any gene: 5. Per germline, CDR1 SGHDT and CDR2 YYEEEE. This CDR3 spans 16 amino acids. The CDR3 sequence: CASSLVRLAGAYEQYF. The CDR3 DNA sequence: TGTGCCAGCAGCTTGGTCCGACTAGCGGGAGCTTACGAGCAGTACTTC.

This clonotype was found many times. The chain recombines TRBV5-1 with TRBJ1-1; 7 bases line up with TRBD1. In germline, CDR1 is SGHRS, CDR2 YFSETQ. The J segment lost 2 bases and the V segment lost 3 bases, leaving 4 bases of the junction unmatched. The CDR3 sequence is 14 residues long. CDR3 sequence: CASSSYRGNTEAFF. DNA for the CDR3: TGCGCCAGCAGCTCCTACAGGGGTAACACTGAAGCTTTCTTT.

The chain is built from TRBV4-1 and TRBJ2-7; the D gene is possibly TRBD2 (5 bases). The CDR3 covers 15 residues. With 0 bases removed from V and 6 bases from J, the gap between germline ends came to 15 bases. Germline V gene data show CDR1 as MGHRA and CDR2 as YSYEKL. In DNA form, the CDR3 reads TGCGCCAGCAGCCAAGATATATTGGAGGAGCGCGAGCAGTACTTC. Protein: CASSQDILEEREQYF.

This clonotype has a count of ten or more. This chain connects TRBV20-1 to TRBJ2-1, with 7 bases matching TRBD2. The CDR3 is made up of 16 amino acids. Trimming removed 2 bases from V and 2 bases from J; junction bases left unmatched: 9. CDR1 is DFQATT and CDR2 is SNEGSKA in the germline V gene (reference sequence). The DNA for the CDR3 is TGCAGTGCTAGAAGGGTGGGAGCGGGAACCTACAATGAGCAGTTCTTC. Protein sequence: CSARRVGAGTYNEQFF.

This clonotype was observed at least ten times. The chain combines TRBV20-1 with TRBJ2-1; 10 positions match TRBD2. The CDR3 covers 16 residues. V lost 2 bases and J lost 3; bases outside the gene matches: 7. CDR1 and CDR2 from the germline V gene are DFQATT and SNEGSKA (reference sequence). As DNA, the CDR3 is TGCAGTGCTAGACTAGCGGGAGCAAAAATCTACAATGAGCAGTTCTTC. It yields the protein CSARLAGAKIYNEQFF.

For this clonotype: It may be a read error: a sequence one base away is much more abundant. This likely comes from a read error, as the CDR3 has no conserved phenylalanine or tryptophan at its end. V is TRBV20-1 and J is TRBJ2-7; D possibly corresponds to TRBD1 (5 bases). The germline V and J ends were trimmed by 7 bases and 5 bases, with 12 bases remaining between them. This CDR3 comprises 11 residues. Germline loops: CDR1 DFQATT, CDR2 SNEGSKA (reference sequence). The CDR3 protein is CSVRQGDEQYL. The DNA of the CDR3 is TGCAGTGTTCGTCAGGGCGACGAGCAGTACTTA.

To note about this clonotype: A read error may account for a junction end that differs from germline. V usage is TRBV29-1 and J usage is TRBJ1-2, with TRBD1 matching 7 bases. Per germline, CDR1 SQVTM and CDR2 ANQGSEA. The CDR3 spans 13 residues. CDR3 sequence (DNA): TGCAGCGTTGTAGGACAGGCTAACTATGACTACACCTTC. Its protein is CSVVGQANYDYTF.

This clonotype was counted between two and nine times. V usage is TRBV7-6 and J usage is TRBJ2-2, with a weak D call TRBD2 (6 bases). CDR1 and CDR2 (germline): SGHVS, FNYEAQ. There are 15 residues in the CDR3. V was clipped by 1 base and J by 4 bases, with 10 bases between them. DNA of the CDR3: TGTGCCAGCAGCTTAGTGTCAGCGGGCACCGGGGAGCTGTTTTTT. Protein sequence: CASSLVSAGTGELFF.

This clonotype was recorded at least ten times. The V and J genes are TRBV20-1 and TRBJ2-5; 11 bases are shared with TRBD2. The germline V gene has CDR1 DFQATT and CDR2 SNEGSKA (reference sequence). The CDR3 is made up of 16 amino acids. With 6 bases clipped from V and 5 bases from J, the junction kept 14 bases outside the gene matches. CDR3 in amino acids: CSATPGTSGISETQYF. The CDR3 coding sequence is TGCAGTGCCACCCCCGGGACTAGCGGAATTAGTGAGACCCAGTACTTC.

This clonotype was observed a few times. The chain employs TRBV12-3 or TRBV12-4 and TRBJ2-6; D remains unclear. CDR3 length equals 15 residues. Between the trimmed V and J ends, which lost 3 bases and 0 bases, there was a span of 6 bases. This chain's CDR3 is CASSFTDSGANVLTF. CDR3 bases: TGTGCCAGCAGTTTTACCGACTCTGGGGCCAACGTCCTGACTTTC.

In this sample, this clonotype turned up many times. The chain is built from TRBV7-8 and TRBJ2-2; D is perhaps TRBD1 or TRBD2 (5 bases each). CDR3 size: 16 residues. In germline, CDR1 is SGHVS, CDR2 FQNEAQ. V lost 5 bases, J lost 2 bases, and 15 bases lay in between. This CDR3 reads CASSTPGRKNTGELFF. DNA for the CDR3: TGTGCCAGCAGCACCCCGGGACGGAAAAACACCGGGGAGCTGTTTTTT.

CDR3 in amino acids: CASSLRGDAVVETQYF. Written as DNA, the CDR3 is TGTGCCAGCAGCTTACGGGGAGATGCAGTGGTAGAGACCCAGTACTTC. The rearrangement uses TRBV7-2 and TRBJ2-5; TRBD2 is a possible D gene (5 bases). Trimming removed 2 bases from V and 4 bases from J, with 17 bases in between. CDR3 length equals 16 residues. The germline V gene encodes CDR1 SGHTA and CDR2 FQGNSA.

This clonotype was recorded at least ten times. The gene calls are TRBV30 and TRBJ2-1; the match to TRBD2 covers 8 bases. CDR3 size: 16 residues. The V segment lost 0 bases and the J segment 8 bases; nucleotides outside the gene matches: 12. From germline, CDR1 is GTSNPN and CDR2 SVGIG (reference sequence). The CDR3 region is CAWSVSSGRAAHEQFF. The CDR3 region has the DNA TGTGCCTGGAGTGTATCGTCCGGGAGGGCCGCTCATGAGCAGTTCTTC.

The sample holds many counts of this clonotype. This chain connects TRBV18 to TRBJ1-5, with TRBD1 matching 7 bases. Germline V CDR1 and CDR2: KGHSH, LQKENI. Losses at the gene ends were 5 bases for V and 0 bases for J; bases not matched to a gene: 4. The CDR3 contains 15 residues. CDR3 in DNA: TGTGCCAGCTCAGCTCGACAGGGTAGCAATCAGCCCCAGCATTTT. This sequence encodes CASSARQGSNQPQHF.

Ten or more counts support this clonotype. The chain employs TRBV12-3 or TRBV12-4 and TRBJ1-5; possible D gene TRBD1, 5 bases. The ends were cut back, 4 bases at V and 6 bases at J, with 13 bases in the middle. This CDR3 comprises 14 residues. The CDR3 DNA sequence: TGTGCCAGCAGTTCACTGGGGGGGGGTCAGCCCCAGCATTTT. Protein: CASSSLGGGQPQHF.

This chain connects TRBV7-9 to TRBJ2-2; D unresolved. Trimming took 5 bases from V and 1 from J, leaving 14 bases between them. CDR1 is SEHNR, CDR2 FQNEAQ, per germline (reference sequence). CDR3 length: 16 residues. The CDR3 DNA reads TGTGCCAGCAGCCCCACATCCTTGGGGAACACCGGGGAGCTGTTTTTT. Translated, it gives CASSPTSLGNTGELFF.